Shown below are 14 T cell receptor beta chains from a single sample sequenced in a study of T cell repertoires in cytomegalovirus infection. MiXCR, applied by TCRdb to the reads, yields one record per CDR3 protein. The sample contains 200,000 to 300,000 distinct CDR3 sequences, 12% of which appear only once. Sequences were obtained from PBMCs. The receptor set was obtained from a human donor in good health (CMV status not recorded). Some clones in this sample may be carry-over from other donors' samples.

At least ten counts were recorded for this clonotype. The rearrangement joins TRBV6-1 to TRBJ2-7; TRBD2 matches 7 bases. Looked up from germline, CDR1 is MNHNS and CDR2 is SASEGT. CDR3 length: 15 residues. J gave up 3 bases and V 5 bases, and 10 bases lay outside the gene matches. CDR3 loop: CASSSQRENLYEQYF. The CDR3 DNA follows: TGTGCCAGCAGTTCACAGCGGGAAAACCTCTACGAGCAGTACTTC.

This clonotype was recorded at least ten times. The chain is built from TRBV7-2 and TRBJ2-7, with D unclear. The V end was cut by 5 bases, the J end by 5 bases, with 10 bases between. CDR1 is SGHTA, CDR2 FQGNSA, per germline. This CDR3 comprises 12 residues. The CDR3: CASSPSRDEQYF. CDR3 sequence (DNA): TGTGCCAGCAGCCCGAGTAGGGACGAGCAGTACTTC. Full variable domain (missing parts from reference TRBV7-2 and TRBJ2-7): GAGVSQSPSNKVTEKGKDVELRCDPISGHTALYWYRQSLGQGLEFLIYFQGNSAPDKSGLPSDRFSAERTGGSVSTLTIQRTQQEDSAVYLCASSPSRDEQYFGPGTRLTVT.

This clonotype has ten or more counts. The chain is built from TRBV7-2 and TRBJ2-1; maybe TRBD2 (5 bases). This CDR3 spans 14 amino acids. CDR1 is SGHTA and CDR2 is FQGNSA in the germline V gene. The germline V and J ends were trimmed by 2 bases and 9 bases, with 14 bases remaining between them. The CDR3 is CASSLRWTHPEQFF. CDR3 DNA sequence: TGTGCCAGCAGCTTAAGGTGGACTCACCCTGAGCAGTTCTTC.

This clonotype was recorded at least ten times. The CDR3 region is CSAQGQGIGELFF. The CDR3 coding sequence is TGCAGTGCCCAGGGGCAGGGGATAGGGGAGCTGTTTTTT. The chain recombines TRBV20-1 with TRBJ2-2; D might be TRBD1 (6 bases). The CDR3 consists of 13 residues. CDR1 and CDR2 (germline): DFQATT, SNEGSKA (reference sequence). Deletions cut 6 bases from V and 8 bases from J, with 16 bases between.

This clonotype was seen only a few times. The rearrangement links TRBV6-2 or TRBV6-3 to TRBJ2-7; 7 positions match TRBD2. Germline CDR1 reads MNHEY; CDR2 reads SVGEGT. This CDR3 is 13 amino acids long. The V gene end was trimmed by 7 bases and the J gene end by 3 bases; junction bases not matched to a gene: 6. The CDR3 sequence: CASTHSGGYEQYF. Here the CDR3 DNA reads TGTGCCAGCACCCACTCGGGGGGCTACGAGCAGTACTTC.

The rearrangement uses TRBV29-1 and TRBJ1-5; 8 bases are shared with TRBD1. Germline loops: CDR1 SQVTM, CDR2 ANQGSEA. The CDR3 is 14 amino acids. Germline trimming cut 4 bases from V and 9 bases from J; bases unmatched to any gene: 11. In DNA form, the CDR3 reads TGCAGCGTTGCCCCGGGACAGGCAAATGGGCCCCAGCATTTT. Translating gives CSVAPGQANGPQHF.

This clonotype showed up many times. The chain links TRBV10-3 to TRBJ1-5, with D perhaps TRBD1 (6 bases). Trimming stripped 2 bases from V and 4 bases from J, with 6 bases between. CDR3 length: 13 amino acids. Germline V CDR1 and CDR2: ENHRY, SYGVKD. For the CDR3, the DNA is TGTGCCATCAGTGAGGGACAGAATCAGCCCCAGCATTTT. Translating it yields CAISEGQNQPQHF.

The rearrangement uses TRBV7-2 and TRBJ1-4; TRBD1 is a possible D gene (5 bases). This CDR3 is built from 14 residues. Germline V gives CDR1 SGHTA, CDR2 FQGNSA. V was pared by 1 base and J by 8 bases, with 11 bases between. CDR3 sequence reads: CASSLVLGEEKLFF. In nucleotides, the CDR3 is TGTGCCAGCAGCTTAGTCCTAGGGGAAGAAAAACTGTTTTTT. Full variable domain (outside the CDR3, taken from reference TRBV7-2 and TRBJ1-4): GAGVSQSPSNKVTEKGKDVELRCDPISGHTALYWYRQSLGQGLEFLIYFQGNSAPDKSGLPSDRFSAERTGGSVSTLTIQRTQQEDSAVYLCASSLVLGEEKLFFGSGTQLSVL.

This clonotype has ten or more counts. This chain uses TRBV14 with TRBJ1-6; weak D call: TRBD1 (5 bases). V was pared by 0 bases and J by 3 bases, with 6 bases between. The CDR3 loop spans 15 amino acids. The V gene's germline CDR1 is SGHDN and CDR2 FVKESK. The CDR3 protein is CASSQDTGYNSPLHF. DNA of the CDR3: TGTGCCAGCAGCCAAGATACAGGCTATAATTCACCCCTCCACTTT.

This clonotype was counted at least ten times. This sequence joins TRBV28 and TRBJ2-5, with D perhaps given as TRBD1 or TRBD2 (5 bases each). The V end lost 4 bases, the J end lost 0 bases, and 15 bases lay between the germline ends. This CDR3 has 16 amino acids. CDR1 is MDHEN and CDR2 is SYDVKM in the germline V gene. CDR3 nucleotides: TGTGCCAGCAGTTCGTCTCCGGGACGGAACCAAGAGACCCAGTACTTC. It is translated as CASSSSPGRNQETQYF.

This clonotype was seen only once. Germline and junction disagree at one end, which may indicate a read error. The chain carries TRBV4-2 and TRBJ1-1; unclear D gene. The CDR3 spans 14 residues. Germline CDR1 and CDR2: LGHNA and YNFKEQ. The CDR3 loop is CTSSQESGNTEAFF. For the CDR3, the DNA is TGTACCAGCAGCCAAGAGTCAGGGAACACTGAAGCTTTCTTT.

Only one count was recorded for this clonotype. This chain uses TRBV6-6 with TRBJ2-7, with D tentatively TRBD2 (6 bases). The CDR3 contains 15 residues. Trimming removed 6 bases from V and 1 base from J, with 16 bases in between. CDR1 and CDR2 (germline): MNHNY, SVGAGI (reference sequence). The CDR3: CASRKGRDGSYEQYF. The DNA for the CDR3 is TGTGCCAGCAGGAAGGGGCGGGACGGGTCCTACGAGCAGTACTTC.

V is TRBV29-1 and J is TRBJ2-5; TRBD2 is a possible D gene (5 bases). Germline CDR1 SQVTM, CDR2 ANQGSEA. V was cut by 4 bases and J by 4 bases, with 16 bases left in between. This CDR3 contains 14 residues. This CDR3 is CSVVGPRGRETQYF. CDR3 DNA sequence: TGCAGCGTTGTAGGCCCTCGGGGAAGAGAGACCCAGTACTTC.

This clonotype was observed at least ten times. The chain is built from TRBV6-2 or TRBV6-3 and TRBJ2-1; TRBD2 agrees at 11 bases. Germline V lookup: CDR1 MNHEY, CDR2 SVGEGT. CDR3 length equals 14 residues. The V and J ends lost 6 bases and 9 bases, in that order; junction bases with no gene match: 7. The CDR3 DNA sequence: TGTGCCAGCAGGTTTAGCGGGGGGGCAGGTGAGCAGTTCTTC. Translated, it gives CASRFSGGAGEQFF.